This TCR beta chain was profiled in a study of cytomegalovirus exposure and HLA in healthy donors. The PCR ran on 60 Vbeta and 13 Jbeta primers. Using immunoSEQ multiplex PCR, the repertoire was profiled, and TCRdb retains in-frame clones only, with some absent. The profile shows some 98,000 clones, approximately 9% of them singletons. Germline V gene sequence: CDR1 SGHAT, CDR2 FQDESV (reference sequence). Losses at the gene ends were 5 bases for V and 1 base for J; bases not matched to a gene: 7. The CDR3 has 16 amino acids. This clone showed up just a few times. The chain is built from TRBV11-1 and TRBJ2-7, with 11 bases identical to TRBD2. The source of this sequence is a man aged 50-60 years in good health and CMV-seropositive. The sample was PBMCs. For the CDR3, the DNA is TGTGCCAGCAGCATAAGTCTAGCGGGGGGTTCCTACGAGCAGTACTTC. Translated, it gives CASSISLAGGSYEQYF.